The following is a T cell receptor beta chain sequence with its context. Its specificity is not known. Unique molecular identifiers were used to barcode this TCRbeta library. TCRdb ran MiXCR on the PCR reads and lists one entry per CDR3 protein. The table includes around 140,000 distinct CDR3 sequences, around 9% detected once. Trimming cost V 2 bases and J 8 bases, with 7 bases left between them. Germline lookup yields CDR1 LGHDT and CDR2 YNNKEL (reference sequence). The CDR3 consists of 12 residues. This record comes from a study of T-cell reconstitution after alpha-beta-depleted transplantation in children. Notes on the study in general: Where alpha-beta T cells came from about two months after transplant was reportedly several hundred expanded graft clones.

The chain carries TRBV3-1 and TRBJ2-1; D is unclear. The source is a female patient under 10 years old who had a stem cell transplant for congenital amegakaryocytic thrombocytopenia, so the T cells may come from the graft donor. The source was PBMCs, mostly from graft donor cells, collected 180 days after TCRalphabeta/CD19-depleted stem cell transplant. The CDR3 is CASSQLADEQFF. The DNA of the CDR3 is TGTGCCAGCAGCCAATTAGCAGATGAGCAGTTCTTC.